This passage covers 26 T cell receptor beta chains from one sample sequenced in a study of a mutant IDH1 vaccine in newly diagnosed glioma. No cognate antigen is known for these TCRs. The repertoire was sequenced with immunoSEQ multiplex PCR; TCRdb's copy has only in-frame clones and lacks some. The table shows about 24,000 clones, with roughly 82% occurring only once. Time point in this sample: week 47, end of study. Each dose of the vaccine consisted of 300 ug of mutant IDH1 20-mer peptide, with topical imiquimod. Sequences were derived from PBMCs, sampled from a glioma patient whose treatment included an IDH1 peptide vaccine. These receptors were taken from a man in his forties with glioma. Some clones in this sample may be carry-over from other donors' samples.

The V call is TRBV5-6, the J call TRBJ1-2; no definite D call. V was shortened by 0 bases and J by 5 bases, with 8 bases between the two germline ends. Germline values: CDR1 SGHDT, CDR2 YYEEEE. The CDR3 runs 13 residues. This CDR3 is CASSLVQPYGYTF. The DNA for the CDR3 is TGTGCCAGCAGCTTGGTTCAGCCTTATGGCTACACCTTC.

The chain's CDR3 is CASSPGQGTGEAFF. CDR3 nucleotides: TGTGCCAGCAGCCCTGGACAGGGCACAGGGGAGGCTTTCTTT. The J gene is TRBJ1-1, the V gene TRBV7-3, with TRBD1 identical over 8 bases. CDR1 SGHTA and CDR2 FQGTGA come from the germline V gene. Trimming removed 5 bases from V and 11 bases from J; junction bases left unmatched: 13. The CDR3 covers 14 residues.

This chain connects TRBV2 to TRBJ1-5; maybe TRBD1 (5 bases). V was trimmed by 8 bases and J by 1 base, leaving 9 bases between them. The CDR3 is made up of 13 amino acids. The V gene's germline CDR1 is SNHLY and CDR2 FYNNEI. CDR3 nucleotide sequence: TGTGCCAGCCACCGGGACAGCAATCAGCCCCAGCATTTT. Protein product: CASHRDSNQPQHF.

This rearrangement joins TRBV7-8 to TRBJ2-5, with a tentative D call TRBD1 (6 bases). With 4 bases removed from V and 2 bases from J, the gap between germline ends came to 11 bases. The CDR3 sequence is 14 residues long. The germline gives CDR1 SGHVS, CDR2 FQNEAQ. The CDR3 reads CASSSPGTQETQYF. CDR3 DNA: TGTGCCAGCAGCTCCCCCGGGACACAAGAGACCCAGTACTTC.

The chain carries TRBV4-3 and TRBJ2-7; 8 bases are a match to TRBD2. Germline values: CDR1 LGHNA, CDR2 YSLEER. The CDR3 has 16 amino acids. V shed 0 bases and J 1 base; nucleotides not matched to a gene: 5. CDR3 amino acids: CASSQDFLAGSYEQYF. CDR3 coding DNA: TGCGCCAGCAGCCAAGATTTCCTAGCGGGTTCCTACGAGCAGTACTTC.

This CDR3 is CASSYPGHLNEKLFF. The CDR3 DNA follows: TGTGCCAGCAGCTATCCGGGACACCTTAATGAAAAACTGTTTTTT. The genes are TRBV7-3 and TRBJ1-4, with D maybe TRBD1 (6 bases). Between the trimmed V and J ends, which lost 4 bases and 4 bases, there was a span of 13 bases. This CDR3 spans 15 amino acids. Germline CDR1 reads SGHTA; CDR2 reads FQGTGA.

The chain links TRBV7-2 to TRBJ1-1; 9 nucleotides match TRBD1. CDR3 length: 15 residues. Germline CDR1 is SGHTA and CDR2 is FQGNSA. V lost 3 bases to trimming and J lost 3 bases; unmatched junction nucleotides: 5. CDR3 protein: CASSFTGGFDTEAFF. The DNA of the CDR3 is TGTGCCAGCAGCTTTACAGGGGGCTTTGACACTGAAGCTTTCTTT.

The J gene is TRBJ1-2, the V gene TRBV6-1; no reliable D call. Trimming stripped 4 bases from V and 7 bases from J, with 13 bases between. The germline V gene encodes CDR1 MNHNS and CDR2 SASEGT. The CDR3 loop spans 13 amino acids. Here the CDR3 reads CASSVRGWVGYTF. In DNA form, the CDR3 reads TGTGCCAGCAGTGTTCGAGGTTGGGTTGGCTACACCTTC.

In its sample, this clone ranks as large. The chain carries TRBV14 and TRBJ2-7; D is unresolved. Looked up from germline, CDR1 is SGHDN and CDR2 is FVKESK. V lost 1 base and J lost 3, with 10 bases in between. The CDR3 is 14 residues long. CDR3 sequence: CASSQGTLGYEQYF. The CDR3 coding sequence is TGTGCCAGCAGCCAAGGTACCTTGGGCTACGAGCAGTACTTC. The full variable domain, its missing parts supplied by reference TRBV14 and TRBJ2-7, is EAGVTQFPSHSVIEKGQTVTLRCDPISGHDNLYWYRRVMGKEIKFLLHFVKESKQDESGMPNNRFLAERTGGTYSTLKVQPAELEDSGVYFCASSQGTLGYEQYFGPGTRLTVT.

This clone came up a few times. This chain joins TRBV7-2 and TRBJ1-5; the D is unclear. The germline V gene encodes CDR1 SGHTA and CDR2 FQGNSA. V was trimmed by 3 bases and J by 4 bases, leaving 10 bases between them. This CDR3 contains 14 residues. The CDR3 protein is CASSFLGRNQPQHF. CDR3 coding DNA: TGTGCCAGCAGCTTCTTGGGCCGAAATCAGCCCCAGCATTTT.

CDR3 bases: TGTGCCAGTAGTCGGGACATTTATAGCAATCAGCCCCAGCATTTT. Encoded protein: CASSRDIYSNQPQHF. The chain carries TRBV19 and TRBJ1-5; TRBD1 might be the D (6 bases). CDR1 and CDR2 from the germline V gene are LNHDA and SQIVND (reference sequence). This CDR3 has 15 amino acids. V was cut by 5 bases and J by 0 bases, with 11 bases left in between.

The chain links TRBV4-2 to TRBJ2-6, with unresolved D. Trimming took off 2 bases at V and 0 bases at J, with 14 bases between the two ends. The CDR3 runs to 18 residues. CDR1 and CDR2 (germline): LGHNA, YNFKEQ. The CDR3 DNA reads TGTGCCAGCAGCCAAAAAAAAACCACTGGCTCTGGGGCCAACGTCCTGACTTTC. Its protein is CASSQKKTTGSGANVLTF.

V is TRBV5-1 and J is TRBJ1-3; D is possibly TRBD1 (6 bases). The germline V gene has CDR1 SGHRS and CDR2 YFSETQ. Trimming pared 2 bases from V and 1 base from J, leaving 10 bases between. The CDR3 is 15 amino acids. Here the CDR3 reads CASSFWGASGNTIYF. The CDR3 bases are TGCGCCAGCAGCTTCTGGGGGGCATCTGGAAACACCATATATTTT. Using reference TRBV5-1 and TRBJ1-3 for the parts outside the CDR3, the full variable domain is KAGVTQTPRYLIKTRGQQVTLSCSPISGHRSVSWYQQTPGQGLQFLFEYFSETQRNKGNFPGRFSGRQFSNSRSEMNVSTLELGDSALYLCASSFWGASGNTIYFGEGSWLTVV.

The DNA of the CDR3 is TGTGCCAGCAGTGAAATGGACAGTTTGACCTACAATGAGCAGTTCTTC. Translation: CASSEMDSLTYNEQFF. This sequence joins TRBV6-1 and TRBJ2-1, with TRBD1 as a possible D gene (6 bases). V lost 2 bases and J lost 2, with 13 bases in between. The CDR3 contains 16 residues. CDR1 MNHNS and CDR2 SASEGT come from the germline V gene.

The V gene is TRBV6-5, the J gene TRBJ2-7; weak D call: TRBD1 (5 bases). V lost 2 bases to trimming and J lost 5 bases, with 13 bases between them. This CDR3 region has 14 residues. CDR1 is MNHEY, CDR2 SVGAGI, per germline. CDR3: CASSYGQGVDEQYF. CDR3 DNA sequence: TGTGCCAGCAGTTACGGGCAGGGTGTGGACGAGCAGTACTTC.

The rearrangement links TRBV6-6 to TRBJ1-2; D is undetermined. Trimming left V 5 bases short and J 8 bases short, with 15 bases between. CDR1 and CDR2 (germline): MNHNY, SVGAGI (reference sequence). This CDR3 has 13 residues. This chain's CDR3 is CASSPLDLGGYTF. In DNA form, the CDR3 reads TGTGCCAGCAGTCCCCTAGATTTGGGGGGCTACACCTTC.

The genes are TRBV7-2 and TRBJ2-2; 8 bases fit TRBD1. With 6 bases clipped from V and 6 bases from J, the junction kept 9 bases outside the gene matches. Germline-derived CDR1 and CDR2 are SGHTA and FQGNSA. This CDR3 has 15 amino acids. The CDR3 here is CASRPPGQVAGELFF. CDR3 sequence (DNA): TGTGCCAGCAGACCCCCGGGACAGGTGGCCGGGGAGCTGTTTTTT.

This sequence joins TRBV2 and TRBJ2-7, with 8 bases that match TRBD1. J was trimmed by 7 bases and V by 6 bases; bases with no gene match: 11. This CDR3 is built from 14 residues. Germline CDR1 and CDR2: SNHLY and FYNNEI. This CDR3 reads CASRAGTGGREQYF. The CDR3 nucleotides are TGTGCCAGCAGAGCCGGGACAGGAGGCAGGGAGCAGTACTTC. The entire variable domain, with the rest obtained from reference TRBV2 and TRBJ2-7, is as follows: EPEVTQTPSHQVTQMGQEVILRCVPISNHLYFYWYRQILGQKVEFLVSFYNNEISEKSEIFDDQFSVERPDGSNFTLKIRSTKLEDSAMYFCASRAGTGGREQYFGPGTRLTVT.

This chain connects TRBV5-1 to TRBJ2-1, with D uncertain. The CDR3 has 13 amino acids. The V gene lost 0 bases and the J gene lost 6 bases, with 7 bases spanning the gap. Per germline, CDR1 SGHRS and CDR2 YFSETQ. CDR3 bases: TGCGCCAGCAGCTTGGCCGCTTTCAATGAGCAGTTCTTC. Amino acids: CASSLAAFNEQFF.

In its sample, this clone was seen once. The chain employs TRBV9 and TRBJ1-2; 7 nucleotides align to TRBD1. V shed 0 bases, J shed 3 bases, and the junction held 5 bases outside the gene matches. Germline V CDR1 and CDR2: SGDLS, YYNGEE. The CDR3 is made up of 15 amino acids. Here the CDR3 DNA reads TGTGCCAGCAGCGTAGCTACGCAGGGGGACTATGGCTACACCTTC. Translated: CASSVATQGDYGYTF.

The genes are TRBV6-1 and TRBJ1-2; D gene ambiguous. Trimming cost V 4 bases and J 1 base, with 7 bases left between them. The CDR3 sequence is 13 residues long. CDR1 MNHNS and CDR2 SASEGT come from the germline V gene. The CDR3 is CASSVTVNYGYTF. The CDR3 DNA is TGTGCCAGCAGTGTCACGGTTAACTATGGCTACACCTTC.

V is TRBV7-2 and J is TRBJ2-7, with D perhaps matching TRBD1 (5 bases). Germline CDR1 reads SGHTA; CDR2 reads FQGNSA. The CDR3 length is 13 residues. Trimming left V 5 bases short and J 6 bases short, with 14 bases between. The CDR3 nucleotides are TGTGCCAGCAGCCCACGCGACAGTCTCGAGCAGTACTTC. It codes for CASSPRDSLEQYF.

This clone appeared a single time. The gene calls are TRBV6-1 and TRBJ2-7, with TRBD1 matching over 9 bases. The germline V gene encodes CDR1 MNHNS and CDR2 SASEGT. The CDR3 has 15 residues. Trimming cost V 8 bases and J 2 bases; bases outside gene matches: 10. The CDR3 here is CASQALGQGPYEQYF. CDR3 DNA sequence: TGTGCCAGCCAGGCTTTGGGACAGGGTCCCTACGAGCAGTACTTC.

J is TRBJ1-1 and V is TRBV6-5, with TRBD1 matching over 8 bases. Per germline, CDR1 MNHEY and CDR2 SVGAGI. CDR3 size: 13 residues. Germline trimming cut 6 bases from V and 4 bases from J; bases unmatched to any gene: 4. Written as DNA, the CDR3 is TGTGCCAGCAGCCGAGACAGGGGCACTGAAGCTTTCTTT. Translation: CASSRDRGTEAFF.

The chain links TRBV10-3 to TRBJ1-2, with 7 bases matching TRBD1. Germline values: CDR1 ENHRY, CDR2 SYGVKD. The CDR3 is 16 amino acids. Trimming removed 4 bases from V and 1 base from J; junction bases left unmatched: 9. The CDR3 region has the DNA TGTGCCATCAGTGGGCCCGACAGGGTCGATAACTATGGCTACACCTTC. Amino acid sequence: CAISGPDRVDNYGYTF.

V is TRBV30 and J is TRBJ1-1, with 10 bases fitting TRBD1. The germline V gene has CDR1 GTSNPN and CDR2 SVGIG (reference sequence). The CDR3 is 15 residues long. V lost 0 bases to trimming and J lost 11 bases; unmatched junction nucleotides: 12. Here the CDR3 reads CAWSVSPGQGWGAFF. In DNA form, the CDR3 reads TGTGCCTGGAGTGTATCCCCGGGACAGGGGTGGGGGGCTTTCTTT.